The entry below gives a single TCR beta chain sequence along with its context. What it recognizes is unknown. Deep was the level at which the assay was run. The protocol was immunoSEQ multiplex PCR, while the TCRdb copy is restricted to in-frame clones and leaves out a portion. The data contain 2 million to 2.5 million clones, 90% to 95% of them singletons. In germline, CDR1 is SGHVS, CDR2 FNYEAQ. V was clipped by 5 bases and J by 2 bases, with 15 bases between them. The CDR3 loop spans 16 amino acids. The data derive from a study of shared clonotypes between healthy human individuals. Looking at the study overall: CD4 naive cells filled three plates per donor, CD4 memory three, CD8 naive two and CD8 memory one. Broader study findings: The researchers took only blood, and tissue repertoires probably look different. Clonotypes not shared had lower generation probabilities than those common to all four donors.

V and J are TRBV7-6 and TRBJ2-2, with a tentative D call TRBD1 (5 bases). The clonotype was recovered from a young man in good health. Some clones in this sample may be carry-over from other donors' samples. The sample was naive CD4+ T cells from PBMCs. Subset described: CD45RA+ positively selected. CDR3 in DNA: TGTGCCAGCAGCCTCAGGGCAGGCCTCAACACCGGGGAGCTGTTTTTT. It is translated as CASSLRAGLNTGELFF. Full variable domain (remainder filled in from reference TRBV7-6 and TRBJ2-2): GAGVSQSPRYKVTKRGQDVALRCDPISGHVSLYWYRQALGQGPEFLTYFNYEAQQDKSGLPNDRFSAERPEGSISTLTIQRTEQRDSAMYRCASSLRAGLNTGELFFGEGSRLTVL.